The clone carrying this TCR beta chain was seen a handful of times. Germline V gene data show CDR1 as SGHNT and CDR2 as YYREEE (reference sequence). This CDR3 is 14 amino acids long. V gave up 6 bases and J gave up 4 bases; unmatched junction bases: 7. This record belongs to a study of blood T cell repertoires in COVID-19. Clones were sequenced by immunoSEQ multiplex PCR, and TCRdb holds only the in-frame ones, with some missing. The top ten clones hold less than 6% of a sample with a few hundred thousand clones, 70% to 90% of them seen once. The receptor was derived from a woman aged 25-40 years who had recovered from COVID-19. The chain has TRBV5-4 and TRBJ1-2; 9 bases are a match to TRBD1. The material sequenced was PBMCs or T cells enriched from blood (not recorded which). The CDR3 loop reads CASTRTGVAYGYTF. Written as DNA, the CDR3 is TGTGCCAGCACCCGGACAGGGGTCGCCTATGGCTACACCTTC.